The rows below give T cell receptor beta chains drawn from one sample of a study of cytomegalovirus exposure and HLA in healthy donors. The assay was immunoSEQ multiplex PCR, and TCRdb's table has in-frame clones only and misses some. Of about 120,000 clones in the sample, 75% were seen once. Material for sequencing was PBMCs. The source is a woman in her thirties or forties in good health and CMV-seropositive. The CDR3 runs from the conserved cysteine through the conserved F or W. D genes are given only for firm matches. Part of the rows lack a size; the others show once, few, many or a class for expanded clones.

length,V,J,size,D,CDR3,DNA
13,TRBV9,TRBJ2-7,.,.,CASSASGSYEQYF,TGTGCCAGCAGCGCTTCAGGGTCCTACGAGCAGTACTTC
14,TRBV5-4,TRBJ2-3,.,.,CASSPSYSTDTQYF,TGTGCCAGCAGCCCCAGTTATTCCACAGATACGCAGTATTTT
14,TRBV12-5,TRBJ2-2,.,TRBD1,CASGLQGATGELFF,TGTGCTAGTGGTTTGCAGGGGGCGACCGGGGAGCTGTTTTTT
17,TRBV18,TRBJ2-3,once,TRBD1,CASSSLRMGQGRDTQYF,TGTGCCAGCTCATCTCTCCGAATGGGACAGGGGAGGGATACGCAGTATTTT
16,TRBV19,TRBJ1-5,once,TRBD1,CASSIAPTGGNQPQHF,TGTGCCAGTAGTATAGCCCCGACAGGGGGAAATCAGCCCCAGCATTTT
16,TRBV2,TRBJ1-5,.,TRBD1,CASSEVRGQGNQPQHF,TGTGCCAGCAGTGAAGTCAGGGGACAGGGTAATCAGCCCCAGCATTTT
17,TRBV7-9,TRBJ2-6,.,TRBD1,CASSPQQGLGGANVLTF,TGTGCCAGCAGCCCTCAACAGGGGCTGGGGGGGGCCAACGTCCTGACTTTC
15,TRBV28,TRBJ2-7,.,TRBD1,CASSFLADRGHEQYF,TGTGCCAGCAGTTTTCTTGCGGACAGGGGCCACGAGCAGTACTTC
13,TRBV19,TRBJ1-2,.,.,CASSRREVYGYTF,TGTGCCAGTAGTAGGAGGGAAGTCTATGGCTACACCTTC
15,TRBV5-4,TRBJ2-3,.,TRBD2,CASSSGGAGGGTQYF,TGTGCCAGCAGCTCCGGTGGGGCGGGAGGAGGTACGCAGTATTTT
14,TRBV28,TRBJ2-5,.,TRBD2,CASSFGAGLGEQYF,TGTGCCAGCAGTTTCGGAGCGGGGTTAGGGGAGCAGTACTTC
15,TRBV28,TRBJ2-2,.,TRBD2,CASTTSGIFTGELFF,TGTGCCAGCACAACTAGCGGGATTTTCACCGGGGAGCTGTTTTTT
15,TRBV7-2,TRBJ1-2,few,.,CASSLAEGRSYGYTF,TGTGCCAGCAGCTTAGCCGAGGGTAGGTCCTATGGCTACACCTTC
15,TRBV5-4,TRBJ2-7,.,.,CASSLGVDSHYEQYF,TGTGCCAGCAGCTTGGGGGTAGACAGTCACTACGAGCAGTACTTC
15,TRBV6-5,TRBJ2-1,.,.,CASSGDYSRYNEQFF,TGTGCCAGCAGTGGCGACTATTCGCGTTACAATGAGCAGTTCTTC
14,TRBV4-2,TRBJ2-1,.,.,CASSQAGVDNEQFF,TGTGCCAGCAGCCAAGCGGGAGTAGACAATGAGCAGTTCTTC
13,TRBV6-5,TRBJ2-2,.,TRBD1,CASRPDRARELFF,TGTGCCAGCAGGCCGGACAGGGCCCGGGAGCTGTTTTTT
13,TRBV7-3,TRBJ2-1,few,.,CASSLDWRDEQFF,TGTGCCAGCAGCTTGGACTGGAGGGATGAGCAGTTCTTC
14,TRBV28,TRBJ2-7,.,TRBD1,CASTSPGQLYEQYF,TGTGCCAGCACGTCGCCGGGACAGCTCTACGAGCAGTACTTC
16,TRBV28,TRBJ1-5,.,.,CASSTALILGNQPQNF,TGTGCCAGCAGCACCGCTTTAATTCTGGGCAATCAGCCCCAGAATTTT
15,TRBV27,TRBJ2-1,few,TRBD1,CASSTDRGSYNEQFF,TGTGCCAGCAGTACGGACAGGGGTTCCTACAATGAGCAGTTCTTC
15,TRBV27,TRBJ1-1,.,TRBD1,CASSLNYRGNTEAFF,TGTGCCAGCAGTTTAAACTACAGGGGGAACACTGAAGCTTTCTTT
14,TRBV25-1,TRBJ1-1,.,TRBD1,CASSGGQTNTEAFF,TGTGCCAGCAGTGGGGGACAGACGAACACTGAAGCTTTCTTT
14,TRBV11-2,TRBJ1-1,.,TRBD1,CASSRTGPGTEAFF,TGTGCCAGCAGCAGGACAGGGCCGGGCACTGAAGCTTTCTTT
14,TRBV5-8,TRBJ1-1,.,.,CASSLSGSRTEAFF,TGTGCCAGCAGCTTGTCCGGGTCCCGCACTGAAGCTTTCTTT
19,TRBV5-6,TRBJ2-1,.,TRBD2,CASSSSNRLAGIPYNEQFF,TGTGCCAGCAGCTCCTCAAATAGACTAGCGGGAATACCTTACAATGAGCAGTTCTTC
15,TRBV28,TRBJ1-4,.,.,CASREGGARDEKLFF,TGTGCCAGCAGGGAAGGGGGGGCAAGGGATGAAAAACTGTTTTTT
17,TRBV4-3,TRBJ2-7,.,TRBD2,CASSQDWSSGSPYEQYF,TGCGCCAGCAGCCAAGATTGGTCTAGCGGGAGCCCCTACGAGCAGTACTTC
16,TRBV9,TRBJ1-1,few,TRBD1,CASSVNPGTGWTEAFF,TGTGCCAGCAGCGTAAATCCCGGGACAGGGTGGACTGAAGCTTTCTTT
18,TRBV9,TRBJ1-2,.,TRBD1,CASRAPGTGGLPGYGYTF,TGTGCCAGCAGGGCCCCCGGGACAGGGGGCCTTCCCGGCTATGGCTACACCTTC
14,TRBV6-5,TRBJ1-3,.,.,CASSPPNLGNTIYF,TGTGCCAGCAGTCCACCTAATCTTGGAAACACCATATATTTT
13,TRBV19,TRBJ1-2,.,TRBD1,CASSTSGGDGYTF,TGTGCCAGTAGTACTTCAGGGGGCGATGGCTACACCTTC
15,TRBV5-6,TRBJ2-1,many,TRBD2,CASSLLASGRDEQFF,TGTGCCAGCAGCTTGTTGGCTAGCGGGAGGGATGAGCAGTTCTTC
14,TRBV7-9,TRBJ1-5,few,.,CASTREGRNQPQHF,TGTGCCAGCACCAGAGAGGGCCGCAATCAGCCCCAGCATTTT
13,TRBV30,TRBJ2-3,.,TRBD2,CAWSVASGDTQYF,TGTGCCTGGAGTGTGGCTAGCGGAGATACGCAGTATTTT
15,TRBV28,TRBJ1-2,.,TRBD1,CASSGTGGTNYGYTF,TGTGCCAGTTCCGGGACAGGGGGGACTAACTATGGCTACACCTTC
15,TRBV19,TRBJ1-5,.,.,CASSGGSGGGQPQHF,TGTGCCAGTAGTGGGGGGTCGGGGGGCGGGCAGCCCCAGCATTTT
13,TRBV28,TRBJ1-1,few,.,CASSLLGGTEAFF,TGTGCCAGCAGTTTATTGGGGGGCACTGAAGCTTTCTTT